These 5 T cell receptor beta chains originate from one sample sequenced in a study of CD8 T cells in ankylosing spondylitis. TCRdb analysed the 5' RACE reads with MiXCR anew, one entry per CDR3 protein. This table holds fewer than 250,000 distinct CDR3 sequences, roughly a tenth found once. Source material: blood, either unsorted or a sorted T cell fraction (not recorded which). The receptors originated from a male donor with ankylosing spondylitis or in good health (not recorded which).

On this clonotype: This clone may be a read error of a much larger clone one base away. The rearrangement uses TRBV20-1 and TRBJ1-5; 7 bases fit TRBD1. The V and J ends lost 7 bases and 6 bases, in that order; junction bases with no gene match: 12. CDR1 is DFQATT and CDR2 is SNEGSKA in the germline V gene (reference sequence). The CDR3 sequence is 14 residues long. CDR3 in DNA: TGCAGTGTACGGATTACAGGGGTTAGTCAGCCCCAGCATTTT. Amino acids: CSVRITGVSQPQHF.

This clonotype was observed a handful of times. The rearrangement joins TRBV6-4 to TRBJ2-7; 12 positions match TRBD2. This CDR3 contains 15 residues. The V and J ends lost 1 base and 5 bases, in that order; junction bases with no gene match: 3. Germline V gene data show CDR1 as MRHNA and CDR2 as SNTAGT. The CDR3 DNA sequence: TGTGCCAGCAGTGACTGGACTAGCGGGACCCACGAGCAGTACTTC. This translates into CASSDWTSGTHEQYF.

In this sample, this clonotype turned up many times. The chain recombines TRBV29-1 with TRBJ1-1; the D gene is possibly TRBD1 (5 bases). The CDR3 covers 13 residues. V lost 4 bases to trimming and J lost 1 base, with 10 bases between them. Germline CDR1 reads SQVTM; CDR2 reads ANQGSEA. For the CDR3, the DNA is TGCAGCGTTGGACTAACAGGGAACACTGAAGCTTTCTTT. Its protein is CSVGLTGNTEAFF.

Concerning this clonotype: Since a much larger clone is just one base distant, this may be a read error. This chain joins TRBV5-1 and TRBJ2-7; possibly TRBD2 for D (6 bases). From germline, CDR1 is SGHRS and CDR2 YFSETQ. The CDR3 runs 15 residues. V was pared by 1 base and J by 5 bases, with 16 bases between. CDR3 nucleotides: TGCGCCAGCAGCTTGAGGATTCGGGGGACCAACGAGCAGTACTTC. Translating it yields CASSLRIRGTNEQYF.

This clonotype was seen repeatedly, ten times or more. The CDR3 sequence: CASSLGRSFGDEQYF. The CDR3 DNA reads TGCGCCAGCAGCTTGGGAAGGTCCTTCGGAGACGAGCAGTACTTC. The chain uses TRBV5-1 and TRBJ2-7; D gene ambiguous. Germline values: CDR1 SGHRS, CDR2 YFSETQ. The CDR3 has 15 residues. The V end lost 0 bases, the J end lost 5 bases, and 15 bases lay between the germline ends.